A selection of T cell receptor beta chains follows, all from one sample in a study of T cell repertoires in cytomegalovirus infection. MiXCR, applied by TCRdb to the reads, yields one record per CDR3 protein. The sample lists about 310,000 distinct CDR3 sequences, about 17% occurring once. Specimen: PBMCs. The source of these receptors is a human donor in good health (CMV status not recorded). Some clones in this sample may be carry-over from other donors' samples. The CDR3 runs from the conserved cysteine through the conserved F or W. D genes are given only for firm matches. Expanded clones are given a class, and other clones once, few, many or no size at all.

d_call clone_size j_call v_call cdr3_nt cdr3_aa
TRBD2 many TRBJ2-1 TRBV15 TGTGCCACCAGCAGAGATCTGGGACTAGCGGGGGGGAGCTCCTACAATGAGCAGTTCTTC CATSRDLGLAGGSSYNEQFF
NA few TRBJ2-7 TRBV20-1 TGCAGTGCTTCCTACAGGTTTTCCTCCTACGAGCAGTACTTC CSASYRFSSYEQYF
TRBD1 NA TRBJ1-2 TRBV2 TGTGCCAGCAGCCCTAGGGACAGGGGCTATGGCTACACCTTC CASSPRDRGYGYTF
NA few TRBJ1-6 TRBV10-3 TGTGCCATCAGGACAGCGAACTCCTATAATTCACCCCTCCACTTT CAIRTANSYNSPLHF
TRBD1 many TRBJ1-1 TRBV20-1 TGCAGTGCTAGAGATTCTAAGGGACAGGGTAGTAGAGCTTTCTTT CSARDSKGQGSRAFF
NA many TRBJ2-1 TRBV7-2 TGTGCCAGCAGCCCCCGGGGGGCTGGTGAGCAGTTCTTC CASSPRGAGEQFF
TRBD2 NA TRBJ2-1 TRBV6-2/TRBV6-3 TGTGCCAGCATTGGGATCGAGCGGGGGGGCACCTACAATGAGCAGTTCTTC CASIGIERGGTYNEQFF
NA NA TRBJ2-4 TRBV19 TGTGCCAGTAGTATAGGTTTTGTCCGGGGAGGCCGATCCAAAAACATTCAGTACTTC CASSIGFVRGGRSKNIQYF
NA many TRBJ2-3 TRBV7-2 TGTGCCAGCAGCCCCGAACAACGGACCCGCCCTTTCTCAATTTCGCAGTATTTT CASSPEQRTRPFSISQYF
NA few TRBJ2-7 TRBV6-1 TGTGCCAGCAGTGAAGTTGGGGGCCCCTACGAGCAGTACTTC CASSEVGGPYEQYF
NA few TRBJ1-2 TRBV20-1 TGCAGTGCTAGAGATGAATCGAACTATGGCTACACCTTC CSARDESNYGYTF
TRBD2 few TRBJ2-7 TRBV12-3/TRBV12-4 TGTGCCAGCAGTTTTACTAGCGGGGAAGCCCACGAGCAGTACTTC CASSFTSGEAHEQYF
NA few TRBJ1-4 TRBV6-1 TGTGCCAGCAGCCTAAGTTACGGGGGCACTAATGAAAAACTGTTTTTT CASSLSYGGTNEKLFF
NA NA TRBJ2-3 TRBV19 TGTGCCAGTAGACCTCCCCGCCGCGCTACGCAGTATTTT CASRPPRRATQYF
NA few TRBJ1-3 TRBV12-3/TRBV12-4 TGTGCCATGCCCTGGGGAGGCTCTGGAAACACCATATATTTT CAMPWGGSGNTIYF
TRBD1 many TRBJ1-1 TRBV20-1 TGCAGTGCTAGAGAATATGCCTCCGACAGGGGGTCTGGTGAAGCTTTCTTT CSAREYASDRGSGEAFF
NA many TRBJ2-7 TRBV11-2 TGTGCCAGCAGCCGGCAAGAGGGGTTGGAGCAGTACTTC CASSRQEGLEQYF
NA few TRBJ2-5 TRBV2 TGTGCCAGCAGTGAGGTGGACCTTCAAGAGACCCAGTACTTC CASSEVDLQETQYF
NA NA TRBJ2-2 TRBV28 TGTGCCAGCAGTTTATGGTGGGGAAACACCGGGGAGCTGTTTTTT CASSLWWGNTGELFF
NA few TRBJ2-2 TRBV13 TGTGCCAGCAGCTTAGCCGGGGTTCCAGGCACCGGGGAGCTGTTTTTT CASSLAGVPGTGELFF